The 17 T cell receptor beta chains reported below all come from one sample, sequenced in a study of blood T cell repertoires in COVID-19. Clones were read by immunoSEQ multiplex PCR, and TCRdb kept only the in-frame ones, dropping some. The profile shows about 140,000 clones, less than 90% of them singletons. The sequencing sample was made of PBMCs or T cells enriched from blood (not recorded which). Receptors were obtained from a man aged 40-49 years with acute COVID-19.

The gene calls are TRBV10-2 and TRBJ2-1; 15 bases line up with TRBD2. The germline gives CDR1 WSHSY, CDR2 SAAADI. With 8 bases clipped from V and 8 bases from J, the junction kept 7 bases outside the gene matches. CDR3 length equals 15 residues. The CDR3 sequence: CASRLGTSGGYEQFF. The CDR3 bases are TGCGCCAGCCGGCTCGGGACTAGCGGGGGGTATGAGCAGTTCTTC.

The V gene is TRBV25-1, the J gene TRBJ1-1; TRBD1 agrees at 11 bases. V trimming: 6 bases; J trimming: 7 bases; junction bases outside the gene matches: 10. Looked up from germline, CDR1 is MGHDK and CDR2 is SYGVNS. This CDR3 is 15 amino acids long. The CDR3 loop reads CASRTPGQGAFEAFF. CDR3 coding DNA: TGTGCCAGCAGGACCCCAGGACAGGGGGCTTTTGAAGCTTTCTTT.

The V gene is TRBV2, the J gene TRBJ2-7; 7 positions agree with TRBD1. V was clipped by 10 bases and J by 0 bases; unmatched bases: 6. Germline assignment: CDR1 SNHLY and CDR2 FYNNEI. This CDR3 has 13 residues. The CDR3 nucleotides read TGTGCCACTAGAGGGACAGCCTCCTACGAGCAGTACTTC. It codes for CATRGTASYEQYF.

This clone was seen a handful of times. V usage is TRBV5-6 and J usage is TRBJ2-7; TRBD2 might be the D (6 bases). V was clipped by 0 bases and J by 0 bases, with 19 bases between them. Germline values: CDR1 SGHDT, CDR2 YYEEEE. The CDR3 covers 18 residues. The CDR3 loop reads CASSLGHHGGDSSYEQYF. In DNA, the CDR3 is TGTGCCAGCAGCTTGGGTCACCACGGCGGGGATAGCTCCTACGAGCAGTACTTC.

The chain has TRBV5-1 and TRBJ2-1; D uncertain. Germline V gene sequence: CDR1 SGHRS, CDR2 YFSETQ. This CDR3 has 14 amino acids. Trimming pared 1 base from V and 0 bases from J, leaving 5 bases between. The DNA of the CDR3 is TGCGCCAGCAGCTTGCTGAGCTCCTACAATGAGCAGTTCTTC. It is translated as CASSLLSSYNEQFF.

The chain is built from TRBV5-6 and TRBJ1-6; D uncertain. Trimming removed 0 bases at V and 4 bases at J, with 5 bases between. CDR1 is SGHDT and CDR2 is YYEEEE in the germline V gene. The CDR3 consists of 14 residues. The CDR3 nucleotides are TGTGCCAGCAGCTTGGGGCAGTATAATTCACCCCTCCACTTT. Translation: CASSLGQYNSPLHF.

The V and J genes are TRBV27 and TRBJ2-3, with D possibly TRBD2 on 5 matching bases. Deletions cut 7 bases from V and 5 bases from J, with 7 bases between. The CDR3 loop spans 11 amino acids. CDR1 and CDR2 (germline): MNHEY, SMNVEV (reference sequence). CDR3 DNA sequence: TGTGCCAGCACCGGAGGAGATACGCAGTATTTT. Its protein is CASTGGDTQYF.

The chain uses TRBV20-1 and TRBJ1-5; D might be TRBD1 (6 bases). V lost 3 bases, J lost 3 bases, and 12 bases lay in between. The CDR3 length is 14 residues. CDR1 and CDR2 from the germline V gene are DFQATT and SNEGSKA (reference sequence). In DNA, the CDR3 is TGCAGTGCTAGTGCGGGACACCCCAATCAGCCCCAGCATTTT. Residues: CSASAGHPNQPQHF.

This clone was found once. The chain is built from TRBV5-4 and TRBJ2-4, with 9 bases identical to TRBD1. With V trimmed by 3 bases and J by 3 bases, 1 base remained unmatched. Germline V gene lookup returns CDR1 SGHNT and CDR2 YYREEE (reference sequence). This CDR3 is built from 14 residues. The CDR3 sequence is CASSSDRGKNIQYF. Here the CDR3 DNA reads TGTGCCAGCAGCTCGGACAGGGGCAAAAACATTCAGTACTTC.

The genes are TRBV7-2 and TRBJ1-3, with D tentatively TRBD1 (6 bases). The CDR3 contains 13 residues. V was shortened by 4 bases and J by 11 bases, with 15 bases between the two germline ends. The V gene's germline CDR1 is SGHTA and CDR2 FQGNSA. The chain's CDR3 is CASSSGGGLSIYF. In DNA form, the CDR3 reads TGTGCCAGCAGCTCGGGGGGGGGCCTGTCCATATATTTT.

This clone occurred a few times. This chain links TRBV6-5 with TRBJ1-5; TRBD1 agrees at 8 bases. Germline V lookup: CDR1 MNHEY, CDR2 SVGAGI. CDR3 size: 15 residues. Trimming removed 5 bases from V and 2 bases from J; junction bases left unmatched: 5. In DNA form, the CDR3 reads TGTGCCAGCAGTATGACGACAGGGGGCAATCAGCCCCAGCATTTT. This sequence encodes CASSMTTGGNQPQHF.

The CDR3 DNA reads TGCGCCAGCAGAGCAACCGGGACTAACAATGAGCAGTTCTTC. Protein sequence: CASRATGTNNEQFF. This chain links TRBV10-2 with TRBJ2-1; TRBD2 matches 7 bases. Unmatched junction bases numbered 7, after V lost 6 bases and J lost 5 bases. Per the germline V gene, CDR1 is WSHSY and CDR2 is SAAADI. The CDR3 sequence is 14 residues long.

The rearrangement uses TRBV10-1 and TRBJ2-3; 7 positions agree with TRBD2. The CDR3 totals 16 residues. The germline V gene encodes CDR1 WNHNN and CDR2 SYGVQD (reference sequence). J gave up 2 bases and V 2 bases, and 7 bases lay outside the gene matches. CDR3 protein: CASSEGGSGPTDTQYF. The CDR3 nucleotides are TGCGCCAGCAGTGAGGGGGGTAGCGGGCCCACAGATACGCAGTATTTT.

This clone was seen only a few times. The genes are TRBV7-9 and TRBJ1-2; D perhaps matches TRBD1 (6 bases). In germline, CDR1 is SEHNR, CDR2 FQNEAQ (reference sequence). The CDR3 has 16 residues. V was pared by 0 bases and J by 1 base, with 12 bases between. DNA for the CDR3: TGTGCCAGCAGCTTAGCACTCGGGGACATTAACTATGGCTACACCTTC. Translating gives CASSLALGDINYGYTF. Variable domain in full (rest from reference TRBV7-9 and TRBJ1-2): DTGVSQNPRHKITKRGQNVTFRCDPISEHNRLYWYRQTLGQGPEFLTYFQNEAQLEKSRLLSDRFSAERPKGSFSTLEIQRTEQGDSAMYLCASSLALGDINYGYTFGSGTRLTVV.

The rearrangement uses TRBV5-1 and TRBJ2-2, with D tentatively TRBD2 (5 bases). Trimming cost V 4 bases and J 5 bases, with 15 bases left between them. Germline-derived CDR1 and CDR2 are SGHRS and YFSETQ. This CDR3 has 15 residues. DNA of the CDR3: TGCGCCAGCAGCCCCCTGGGGAGTGGAACCGGGGAGCTGTTTTTT. It translates to CASSPLGSGTGELFF.

The chain couples TRBV12-3 or TRBV12-4 to TRBJ1-6; D gene ambiguous. The CDR3 has 12 amino acids. The ends were cut back, 5 bases at V and 7 bases at J, with 6 bases in the middle. The DNA for the CDR3 is TGTGCCAGCAGTATCTTGAATTCACCCCTCCACTTT. It translates to CASSILNSPLHF.

V gene TRBV21-1 combines with J gene TRBJ2-7; the D call TRBD2 from the table was never checked on the DNA. TRBV21-1 is designated a pseudogene. The CDR3 has 14 amino acids. CDR3 in amino acids: CASKGMDYTYEQYF. CDR3 bases: TGTGCCAGCAAAGGGATGGACTATACCTACGAGCAGTACTTC.